The sequence of this T cell receptor (beta chain) was determined in a study of blood T cells in healthy people across ages. Study summary: There was about one barcoded beta molecule captured by template switching per two T cells.

Peripheral blood from each donor was collected in a volume of approximately 10 milliliters. CDR1 MNHEY and CDR2 SVGAGI come from the germline V gene. The CDR3 totals 14 residues. The V end lost 2 bases, the J end lost 5 bases, and 12 bases lay between the germline ends. Primed by a sample-barcoded 5' primer and a J-beta primer mix, a second PCR proceeded for about 7 to 12 cycles. Every sample returned 2.5 million or more CDR3-containing paired-end reads. TCRdb recomputed calls from the 5' RACE reads with MiXCR, one row per CDR3 protein. This sample yields about 970,000 distinct CDR3 sequences, of which roughly 51% are seen a single time; about a fifth belongs to the top ten.

The source is an older woman in good health. Sequencing was performed on blood. The chain links TRBV6-5 to TRBJ1-1, with D tentatively TRBD1 (6 bases). CDR3 loop: CASSYGTGKTEAFF. The DNA of the CDR3 is TGTGCCAGCAGTTACGGTACAGGGAAGACTGAAGCTTTCTTT.